This TCR beta chain was sequenced for a study of human T cells and chemical hapten exposure. Study outcomes and limitations: Counts of expanded TCRs at PT1 were positively correlated with patch test score.

Germline CDR1 ENHRY, CDR2 SYGVKD. This CDR3 contains 15 residues. V lost 5 bases and J 7 bases, leaving 17 bases between the germline ends. This clonotype has just a few counts. Antigen: not known. This sample's time point: patch test 3, about 24 weeks after DPC sensitization. Treatment: therapeutic diphenylcyclopropenone sensitization with weekly scalp DPC. For the library, individual cDNA molecules each received unique molecular identifiers. Each CDR3 protein gets one entry after TCRdb re-called the RACE reads with MiXCR. The sample holds tens of thousands of distinct CDR3 sequences, around 9.9% seen once.

Specimen: whole blood, collected in connection with sensitization to the hapten diphenylcyclopropenone (DPC). The J gene is TRBJ2-2, the V gene TRBV10-3; no reliable D call. This TCR came from a woman in her twenties or thirties with alopecia areata. Some clones in this sample may be carry-over from other donors' samples. The CDR3 reads CAISRENFPIGELFF. For the CDR3, the DNA is TGTGCCATCAGTCGTGAAAACTTCCCTATCGGGGAGCTGTTTTTT.